This TCR beta chain was captured in a study of blood T cell repertoires in COVID-19. Profiled with immunoSEQ multiplex PCR; TCRdb holds only in-frame clones, not every one. The sample yields about 230,000 clones, less than 90% seen once. CDR3 length: 15 amino acids. V shed 5 bases, J shed 3 bases, and the junction held 9 bases outside the gene matches. CDR1 is SGHVS and CDR2 is FQNEAQ in the germline V gene. The sequenced sample consisted of PBMCs or T cells enriched from blood (not recorded which). This clonotype was sampled from a woman in her 50s in a cohort exposed to, infected with or recovered from COVID-19 (not recorded which). The V gene is TRBV7-8, the J gene TRBJ1-1; 7 bases match TRBD1. The CDR3 DNA reads as TGTGCCAGCAGCCACCCGACAGGGTGGGACACTGAAGCTTTCTTT. This encodes CASSHPTGWDTEAFF. The whole variable domain, remainder taken from reference TRBV7-8 and TRBJ1-1, is GAGVSQSPRYKVAKRGQDVALRCDPISGHVSLFWYQQALGQGPEFLTYFQNEAQLDKSGLPSDRFFAERPEGSVSTLKIQRTQQEDSAVYLCASSHPTGWDTEAFFGQGTRLTVV.